Below, 4 T cell receptor beta chains from the same sample are listed, as sequenced in a study of blood T cell repertoires in COVID-19. TCRdb keeps only in-frame clones here, not all; method: immunoSEQ multiplex PCR. The profile shows approximately 330,000 clones, roughly 89% of them singletons. Sequencing was performed on PBMCs or T cells enriched from blood (not recorded which). The receptors come from a woman in her twenties or thirties who had recovered from COVID-19.

This clone came up once. The V and J genes are TRBV7-9 and TRBJ2-7; D remains unclear. The V end lost 4 bases, the J end lost 4 bases, and 14 bases lay between the germline ends. This CDR3 has 14 residues. Germline V gene lookup returns CDR1 SEHNR and CDR2 FQNEAQ (reference sequence). CDR3 in amino acids: CASSSQASLYEQYF. In DNA form, the CDR3 reads TGTGCCAGCAGCTCGCAGGCCTCCCTATACGAGCAGTACTTC.

This rearrangement joins TRBV19 to TRBJ1-5, with 9 positions matching TRBD1. The CDR3 sequence is 21 residues long. Germline V gene lookup returns CDR1 LNHDA and CDR2 SQIVND (reference sequence). V gave up 4 bases and J gave up 0 bases; unmatched junction bases: 19. This CDR3 is CASSTLNYIPGQGNSNQPQHF. DNA for the CDR3: TGTGCCAGTAGTACATTAAACTATATCCCGGGACAGGGTAATAGCAATCAGCCCCAGCATTTT.

The genes are TRBV2 and TRBJ1-1; 12 nucleotides match TRBD1. CDR1 and CDR2 from the germline V gene are SNHLY and FYNNEI. V lost 3 bases, J lost 7 bases, and 6 bases stayed unmatched. The CDR3 is made up of 15 amino acids. The CDR3 loop is CASSELGQGAVEAFF. The CDR3 nucleotides read TGTGCCAGCAGTGAGCTGGGACAGGGGGCAGTTGAAGCTTTCTTT.

V and J are TRBV5-6 and TRBJ2-2, with TRBD2 matching 10 bases. CDR1 is SGHDT and CDR2 is YYEEEE in the germline V gene. The CDR3 is 19 residues long. Losses at the gene ends were 0 bases for V and 4 bases for J; bases not matched to a gene: 12. CDR3 sequence reads: CASSLGIPSGRAGTGELFF. In DNA form, the CDR3 reads TGTGCCAGCAGCTTGGGGATTCCGAGCGGGAGGGCGGGCACCGGGGAGCTGTTTTTT.